The rows below give T cell receptor beta chains drawn from one sample of a study of beta chain features in type 1 diabetes. The method was immunoSEQ multiplex PCR; TCRdb's version includes in-frame clones alone and lacks a portion of them. The table shows about 160,000 clones, with approximately 9.9% occurring only once. What was sequenced was central memory CD4+ T cells from blood. The receptors were gathered from a woman younger than 35 in good health. Both conserved end residues are trimmed from each CDR3.

>TRBV10-3|TRBJ1-2
AITGGYYGYT
>TRBV12-5|TRBJ2-7
ASGQIPTNEQY
>TRBV7-2|TRBJ1-4
ASSLDGTAGEKLF
>TRBV7-9|TRBJ2-1
ASRRLGGGRRDNEQF
>TRBV19|TRBJ2-2
ASSFQSTGELF
>TRBV6-6|TRBJ1-5
ASSPRSRASNQPQH
>TRBV30|TRBJ1-5
AFAPGTPGSAQH
>TRBV18|TRBJ2-3
ASSPGPSSTDTQY
>TRBV6-5|TRBJ2-7
ASSYPYTYEQY
>TRBV18|TRBJ2-3
ASSPRRGDLDTQY
>TRBV5-4|TRBJ2-1
ASVERGKNEQF
>TRBV2|TRBJ2-5
ASSESRFGQETQY
>TRBV27|TRBJ2-7
ASSLRDRGTEQY
>TRBV19|TRBJ1-1
ASRIGQGATEAF
>TRBV4-3|TRBJ1-2
ASSQDRSDGYT
>TRBV2|TRBJ2-5
ASSESRERETQY
>TRBV15|TRBJ1-4
ATSRGGGGEEKLF
>TRBV4-3|TRBJ2-7
ASSLAWDSSYEQY
>TRBV10-3|TRBJ1-1
AISEPGQPSTEAF
>TRBV5-4|TRBJ1-2
ASSGTGREYGYT
>TRBV5-1|TRBJ2-3
ASDGGGYTDTQY
>TRBV4-2|TRBJ2-7
ASSQSGSSSGSEQY
>TRBV6-1|TRBJ2-3
ASDFSGGTDTQY
>TRBV28|TRBJ1-1
ASSLGGGTGGEAF
>TRBV11-3|TRBJ2-1
ASSEGTGYNEQF
>TRBV5-4|TRBJ2-7
ASSLASGTFLEQY
>TRBV7-9|TRBJ1-2
ASSRGELRGYT
>TRBV5-1|TRBJ2-1
ASSLVGEAYNEQF
>TRBV6-5|TRBJ1-2
ASQPPGVVGYT
>TRBV2|TRBJ2-5
ASSATGGETQY
>TRBV18|TRBJ2-2
ASSPPGGSNTGELF
>TRBV5-4|TRBJ2-1
ASTWAGPYNEQF
>TRBV15|TRBJ2-2
ATSGGRGTTGELF
>TRBV6-5|TRBJ1-5
ASSRSQGDNQPQH
>TRBV5-6|TRBJ2-1
ASSQDTEQF
>TRBV7-9|TRBJ1-4
ASSFSQGEKLF
>TRBV28|TRBJ2-6
ATRQEGANVLT